This T cell receptor (beta chain) was sequenced for a study of blood T cell repertoires in COVID-19. As for the study in general: The United States, Italy and Spain provided the acute and convalescent COVID-19 samples.

Original processing notes: Estimation of nucleated cell counts was performed using reference gene primer amplification. The assay was immunoSEQ multiplex PCR, and TCRdb's table has in-frame clones only and misses some. Clone size and the V and J calls come from that table; the DNA yielded D and trimming. The sample holds under 120,000 clones, around 79% seen once. From germline, CDR1 is MGHRA and CDR2 YSYEKL. The V gene end was trimmed by 2 bases and the J gene end by 7 bases; junction bases not matched to a gene: 5. CDR3 size: 15 residues. Sample: peripheral blood. The origin of this receptor is an older man with active or convalescent COVID-19. The V gene is TRBV4-1, the J gene TRBJ2-1; 10 bases map to TRBD2. The CDR3 loop is CASSQLAGALNEQFF. In nucleotides, the CDR3 is TGCGCCAGCAGCCAACTAGCGGGGGCTCTTAATGAGCAGTTCTTC.